The entry below gives a single TCR beta chain sequence along with its context. Antigen unknown. These data belong to a study of T cell clonotyping in hematopoietic cell transplantation. The assay was immunoSEQ multiplex PCR, and TCRdb's table has in-frame clones only and misses some. The sample includes tens of thousands of clones, over 75% of them seen just once. General study results and limits: After transplant, recipient diversity fell while pathologically expanded clonotypes grew through day 180.

The trim removed 6 bases at V and 1 base at J, leaving 8 bases unmatched. Germline V lookup: CDR1 MNHNY, CDR2 SVGAGI (reference sequence). The CDR3 covers 15 residues. The time point denotes: recipient sample about 28 days before transplant, after cytoreduction. The clonotype originates from a man between 60 and 75 years old with biphenotypic leukemia. Some clones in this sample may be carry-over from other donors' samples. Sequences were derived from peripheral blood mononuclear cells, sampled before stem cell transplant. The chain combines TRBV6-6 with TRBJ1-1; 7 bases align to TRBD1. CDR3 sequence: CASRSTGATNTEAFF. CDR3 sequence (DNA): TGTGCCAGCAGGTCTACAGGGGCTACGAACACTGAAGCTTTCTTT.